The sequence of this TCR beta chain was determined in a study of blood T cell repertoires in COVID-19. The protocol was immunoSEQ multiplex PCR, while the TCRdb copy is restricted to in-frame clones and leaves out a portion. The sample shows roughly 570,000 clones, roughly 91% of them seen only once. The CDR3 is made up of 15 amino acids. The V gene's germline CDR1 is SGDLS and CDR2 YYNGEE. Trimming stripped 0 bases from V and 8 bases from J, with 14 bases between. This TCR came from a woman aged 50 to 60 with COVID-19, enrolled during active disease. V and J are TRBV9 and TRBJ1-4; the D is unclear. The source material was peripheral blood. DNA for the CDR3: TGTGCCAGCAGCGTAGGGGCAGACCTTCGGGAAAAACTGTTTTTT. Translated, it gives CASSVGADLREKLFF.